What follows describes a single T cell receptor beta chain. Its antigen remains unknown. The CDR3 contains 20 residues. Looked up from germline, CDR1 is LNHNV and CDR2 is YYDKDF (reference sequence). Germline trimming cut 0 bases from V and 6 bases from J; bases unmatched to any gene: 21. The data belong to a study of shared clonotypes between healthy human individuals. Study-wide points: Memory subsets generally showed lower estimated richness than naive subsets.

The assay was carried out at the deep level. Libraries were prepared by immunoSEQ multiplex PCR; TCRdb keeps only in-frame clonotypes and omits some of them. The sample carries some 2,000,000 clones, roughly 96% recorded once. CD45RA-negative memory and CD45RA+ naive subsets were split from the CD4+ cells. The gene calls are TRBV15 and TRBJ1-2; 8 bases agree with TRBD1. Sequences were obtained from naive CD4+ T cells sorted from blood. The subset denotes: CD45RA+ positively selected. This receptor was taken from a man between 18 and 35 years old in good health. CDR3 coding DNA: TGTGCCACCAGCAGAGATTTAACTTGGGGGACAGGAATGACCTCGGATGGCTACACCTTC. This translates into CATSRDLTWGTGMTSDGYTF.